This T cell receptor (beta chain) was found in a study of low-dose radiotherapy and immunotherapy resistance in tumors. Stated time point: before trial treatment. This CDR3 has 15 residues. J gave up 9 bases and V 6 bases, and 9 bases lay outside the gene matches. Covering alpha and beta chains, TRAV- and TRBV-specific primers were used for the first-strand cDNA. TCR amplification used 20 to 25 PCR cycles, a constant-region primer and a V-primer adapter. TCRdb called the reads again in MiXCR, with one record for every CDR3 protein. The sample consists of roughly 39,000 distinct CDR3 sequences, 31% of them appearing once.

The sequenced sample was PBMCs, obtained before treatment. V and J are TRBV12-3 or TRBV12-4 and TRBJ2-1, with 12 bases lining up with TRBD2. The sequence was obtained from a male donor with gallbladder cancer. The CDR3 DNA reads TGTGCCAGCAGGTCTAGCGGGAGGGCCCCCGGTGAGCAGTTCTTC. Its translation is CASRSSGRAPGEQFF.